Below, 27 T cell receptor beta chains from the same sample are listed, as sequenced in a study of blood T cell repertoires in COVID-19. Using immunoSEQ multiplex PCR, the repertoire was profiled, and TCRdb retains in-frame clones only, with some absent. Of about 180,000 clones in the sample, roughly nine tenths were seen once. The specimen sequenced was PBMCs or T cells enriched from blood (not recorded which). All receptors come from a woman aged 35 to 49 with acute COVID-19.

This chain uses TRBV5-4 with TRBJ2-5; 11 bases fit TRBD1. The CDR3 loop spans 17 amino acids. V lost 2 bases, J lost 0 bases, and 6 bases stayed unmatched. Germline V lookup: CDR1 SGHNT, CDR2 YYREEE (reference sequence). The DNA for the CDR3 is TGTGCCAGCAGCTTAGGACAGGGGGCCGGGTACCAAGAGACCCAGTACTTC. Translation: CASSLGQGAGYQETQYF. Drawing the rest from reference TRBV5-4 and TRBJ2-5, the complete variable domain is ETGVTQSPTHLIKTRGQQVTLRCSSQSGHNTVSWYQQALGQGPQFIFQYYREEENGRGNFPPRFSGLQFPNYSSELNVNALELDDSALYLCASSLGQGAGYQETQYFGPGTRLLVL.

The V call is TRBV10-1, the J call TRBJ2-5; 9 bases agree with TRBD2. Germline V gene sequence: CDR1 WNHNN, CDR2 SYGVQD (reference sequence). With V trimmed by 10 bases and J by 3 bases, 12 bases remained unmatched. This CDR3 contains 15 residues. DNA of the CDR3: TGCGCCACGAATCGACTAGCGGAGGTTAAAGAGACCCAGTACTTC. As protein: CATNRLAEVKETQYF.

The CDR3 DNA reads as TGTGCCAGCAGCCCAGGACAGGGGGCCTACGAGCAGTACTTC. It codes for CASSPGQGAYEQYF. The V and J genes are TRBV11-2 and TRBJ2-7, with 10 bases aligning to TRBD1. CDR3 size: 14 residues. Unmatched junction bases numbered 3, after V lost 5 bases and J lost 2 bases. Germline values: CDR1 SGHAT, CDR2 FQNNGV.

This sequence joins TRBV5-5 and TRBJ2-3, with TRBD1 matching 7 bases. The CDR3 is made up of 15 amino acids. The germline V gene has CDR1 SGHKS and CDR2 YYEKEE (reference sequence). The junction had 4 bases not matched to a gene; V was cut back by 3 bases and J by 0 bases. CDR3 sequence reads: CASSSPRGSTDTQYF. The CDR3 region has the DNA TGTGCCAGCAGCTCACCCAGGGGGAGCACAGATACGCAGTATTTT.

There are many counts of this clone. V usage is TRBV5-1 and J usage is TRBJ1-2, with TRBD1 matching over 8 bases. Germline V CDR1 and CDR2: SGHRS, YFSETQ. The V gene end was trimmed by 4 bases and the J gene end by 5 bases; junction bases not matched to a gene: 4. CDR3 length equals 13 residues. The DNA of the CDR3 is TGCGCCAGCAGCATTGACAGGGGATATGGCTACACCTTC. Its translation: CASSIDRGYGYTF.

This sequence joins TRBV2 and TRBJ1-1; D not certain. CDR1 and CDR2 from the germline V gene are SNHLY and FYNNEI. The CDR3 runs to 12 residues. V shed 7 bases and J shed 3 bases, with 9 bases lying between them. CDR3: CASTSRYTEAFF. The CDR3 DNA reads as TGTGCCAGCACTTCGCGCTACACTGAAGCTTTCTTT.

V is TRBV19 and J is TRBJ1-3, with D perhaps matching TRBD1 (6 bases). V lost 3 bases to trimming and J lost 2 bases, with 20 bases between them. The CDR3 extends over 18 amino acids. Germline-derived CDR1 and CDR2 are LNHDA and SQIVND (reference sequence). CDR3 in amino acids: CASSMVSGGLRPGNTIYF. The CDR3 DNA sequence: TGTGCCAGTAGTATGGTATCGGGGGGCCTCCGCCCTGGAAACACCATATATTTT.

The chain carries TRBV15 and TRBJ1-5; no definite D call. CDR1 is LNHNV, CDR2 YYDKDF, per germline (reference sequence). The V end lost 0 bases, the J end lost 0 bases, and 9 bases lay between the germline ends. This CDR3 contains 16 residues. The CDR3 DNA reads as TGTGCCACCAGCAGAGATCTTAGAGGTAGCAATCAGCCCCAGCATTTT. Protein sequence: CATSRDLRGSNQPQHF.

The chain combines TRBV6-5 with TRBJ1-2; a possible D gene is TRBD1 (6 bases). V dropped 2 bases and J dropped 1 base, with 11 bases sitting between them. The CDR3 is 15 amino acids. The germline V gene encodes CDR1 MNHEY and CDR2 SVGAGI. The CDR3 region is CASSYAGQYNYGYTF. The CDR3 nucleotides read TGTGCCAGCAGTTACGCCGGACAGTATAACTATGGCTACACCTTC.

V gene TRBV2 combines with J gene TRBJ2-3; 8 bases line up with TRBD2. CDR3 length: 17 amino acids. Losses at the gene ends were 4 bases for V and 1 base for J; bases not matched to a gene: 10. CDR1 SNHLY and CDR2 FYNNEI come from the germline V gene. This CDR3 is CASSGSAGGSGTDTQYF. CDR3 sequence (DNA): TGTGCCAGCAGTGGCAGTGCGGGAGGATCTGGCACAGATACGCAGTATTTT.

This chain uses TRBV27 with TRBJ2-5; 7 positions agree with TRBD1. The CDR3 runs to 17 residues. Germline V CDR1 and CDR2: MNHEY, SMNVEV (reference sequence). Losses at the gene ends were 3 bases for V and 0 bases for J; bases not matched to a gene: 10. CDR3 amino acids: CASSFPQGFPYQETQYF. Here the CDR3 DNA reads TGTGCCAGCAGTTTCCCACAGGGGTTCCCGTACCAAGAGACCCAGTACTTC.

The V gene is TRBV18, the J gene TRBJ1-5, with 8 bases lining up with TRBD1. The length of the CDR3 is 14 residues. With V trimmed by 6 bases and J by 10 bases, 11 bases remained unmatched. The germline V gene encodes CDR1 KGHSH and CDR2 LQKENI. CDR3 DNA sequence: TGTGCCAGCTCGCCCCTCGGACAGGGTGGACCCCAGCATTTT. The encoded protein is CASSPLGQGGPQHF.

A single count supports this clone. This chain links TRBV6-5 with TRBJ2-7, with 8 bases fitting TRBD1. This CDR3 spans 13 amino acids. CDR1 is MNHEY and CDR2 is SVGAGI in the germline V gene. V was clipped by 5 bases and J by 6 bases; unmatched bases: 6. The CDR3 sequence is CASSRTGFSEQYF. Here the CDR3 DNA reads TGTGCCAGCAGTCGGACAGGGTTTAGCGAGCAGTACTTC.

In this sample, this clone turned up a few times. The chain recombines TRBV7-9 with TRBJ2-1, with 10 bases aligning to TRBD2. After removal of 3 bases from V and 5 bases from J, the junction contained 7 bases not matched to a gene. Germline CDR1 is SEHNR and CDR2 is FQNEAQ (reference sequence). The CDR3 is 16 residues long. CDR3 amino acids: CASSFTLAGVDNEQFF. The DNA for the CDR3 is TGTGCCAGCAGCTTTACTCTAGCGGGGGTGGACAATGAGCAGTTCTTC.

This CDR3 is CASKGQGGITEAFF. CDR3 DNA sequence: TGCGCCAGCAAAGGACAGGGGGGTATTACTGAAGCTTTCTTT. This chain joins TRBV10-2 and TRBJ1-1, with 10 bases identical to TRBD1. The CDR3 is 14 residues long. Trimming at V came to 7 bases and at J to 5 bases, leaving 7 bases not matched to a gene. Germline CDR1 is WSHSY and CDR2 is SAAADI.

The CDR3 reads CASSQVGAETQYF. The CDR3 bases are TGCGCCAGCAGCCAAGTGGGGGCGGAGACCCAGTACTTC. This chain connects TRBV4-1 to TRBJ2-5; D may be TRBD1 (6 bases). Deletions cut 1 base from V and 5 bases from J, with 8 bases between. Germline V lookup: CDR1 MGHRA, CDR2 YSYEKL. The CDR3 is 13 residues long.

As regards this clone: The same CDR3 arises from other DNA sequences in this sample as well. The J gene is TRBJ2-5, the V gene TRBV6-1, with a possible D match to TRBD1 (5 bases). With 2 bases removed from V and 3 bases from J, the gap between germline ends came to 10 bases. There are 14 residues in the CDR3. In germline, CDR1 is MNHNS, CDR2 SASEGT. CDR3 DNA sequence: TGTGCCAGCAGTGAAAGGGGTAGGGAAGAGACCCAGTACTTC. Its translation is CASSERGREETQYF.

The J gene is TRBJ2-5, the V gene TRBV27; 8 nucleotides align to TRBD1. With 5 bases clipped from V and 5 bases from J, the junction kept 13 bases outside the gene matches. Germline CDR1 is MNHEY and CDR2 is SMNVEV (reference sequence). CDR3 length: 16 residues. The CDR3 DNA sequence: TGTGCCAGCAGTCCACGGACAGGGATTTTTAGGGAGACCCAGTACTTC. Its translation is CASSPRTGIFRETQYF.

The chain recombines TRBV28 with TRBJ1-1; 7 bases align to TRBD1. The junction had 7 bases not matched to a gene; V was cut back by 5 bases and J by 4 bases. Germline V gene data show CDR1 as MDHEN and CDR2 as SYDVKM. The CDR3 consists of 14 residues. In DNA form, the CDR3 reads TGTGCCAGCAGTCTCCCGACAGGGTTCACTGAAGCTTTCTTT. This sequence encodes CASSLPTGFTEAFF. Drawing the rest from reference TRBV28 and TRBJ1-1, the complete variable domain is DVKVTQSSRYLVKRTGEKVFLECVQDMDHENMFWYRQDPGLGLRLIYFSYDVKMKEKGDIPEGYSVSREKKERFSLILESASTNQTSMYLCASSLPTGFTEAFFGQGTRLTVV.

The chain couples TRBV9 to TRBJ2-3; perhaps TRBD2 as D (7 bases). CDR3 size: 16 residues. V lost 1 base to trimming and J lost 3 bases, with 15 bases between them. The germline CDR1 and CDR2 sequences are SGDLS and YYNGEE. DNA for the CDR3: TGTGCCAGCAGCGTAAGGGGGAGGGAGGTTACAGATACGCAGTATTTT. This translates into CASSVRGREVTDTQYF. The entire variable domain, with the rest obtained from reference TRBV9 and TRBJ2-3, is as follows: DSGVTQTPKHLITATGQRVTLRCSPRSGDLSVYWYQQSLDQGLQFLIQYYNGEERAKGNILERFSAQQFPDLHSELNLSSLELGDSALYFCASSVRGREVTDTQYFGPGTRLTVL.

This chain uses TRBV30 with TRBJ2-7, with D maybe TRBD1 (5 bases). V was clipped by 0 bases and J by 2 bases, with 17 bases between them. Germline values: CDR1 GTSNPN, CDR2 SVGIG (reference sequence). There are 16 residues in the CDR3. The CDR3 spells CAWSVQVGRQAYEQYF. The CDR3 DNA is TGTGCCTGGAGTGTACAGGTGGGTAGACAAGCCTACGAGCAGTACTTC.

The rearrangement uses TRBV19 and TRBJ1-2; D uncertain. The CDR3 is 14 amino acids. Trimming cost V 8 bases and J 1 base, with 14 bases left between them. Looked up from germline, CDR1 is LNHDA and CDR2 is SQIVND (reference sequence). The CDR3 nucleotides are TGTGCCAGTGGGCCTGACACTTTTAACTATGGCTACACCTTC. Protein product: CASGPDTFNYGYTF.

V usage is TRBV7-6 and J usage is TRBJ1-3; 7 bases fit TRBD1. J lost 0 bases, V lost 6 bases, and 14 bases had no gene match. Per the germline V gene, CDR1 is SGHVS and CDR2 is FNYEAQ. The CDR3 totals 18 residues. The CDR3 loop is CASSRDRDPLSSGNTIYF. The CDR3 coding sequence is TGTGCCAGCAGTCGCGACAGGGACCCTCTATCCTCTGGAAACACCATATATTTT. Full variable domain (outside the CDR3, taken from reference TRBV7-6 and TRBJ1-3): GAGVSQSPRYKVTKRGQDVALRCDPISGHVSLYWYRQALGQGPEFLTYFNYEAQQDKSGLPNDRFSAERPEGSISTLTIQRTEQRDSAMYRCASSRDRDPLSSGNTIYFGEGSWLTVV.

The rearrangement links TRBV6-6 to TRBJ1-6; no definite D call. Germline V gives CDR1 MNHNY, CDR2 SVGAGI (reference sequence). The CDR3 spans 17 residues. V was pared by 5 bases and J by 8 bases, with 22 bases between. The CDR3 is CASSPRLPGANYSPLHF. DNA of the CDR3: TGTGCCAGCAGTCCCCGGCTACCGGGAGCGAATTATTCACCCCTCCACTTT.

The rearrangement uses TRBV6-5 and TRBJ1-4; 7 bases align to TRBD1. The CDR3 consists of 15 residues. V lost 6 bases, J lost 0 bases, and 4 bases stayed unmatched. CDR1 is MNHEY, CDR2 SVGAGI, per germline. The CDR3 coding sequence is TGTGCCAGCAGGCTCGGGACAGCAACTAATGAAAAACTGTTTTTT. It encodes CASRLGTATNEKLFF.

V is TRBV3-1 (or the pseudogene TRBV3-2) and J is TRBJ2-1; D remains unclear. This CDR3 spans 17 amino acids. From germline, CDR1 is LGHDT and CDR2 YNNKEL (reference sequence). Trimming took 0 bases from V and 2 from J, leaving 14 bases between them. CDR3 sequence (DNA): TGTGCCAGCAGCCAAGATACCCCGAGTCGAACCTACAATGAGCAGTTCTTC. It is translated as CASSQDTPSRTYNEQFF.

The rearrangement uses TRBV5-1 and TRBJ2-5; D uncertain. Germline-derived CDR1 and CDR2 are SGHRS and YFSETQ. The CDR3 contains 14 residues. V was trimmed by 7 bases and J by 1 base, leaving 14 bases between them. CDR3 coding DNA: TGCGCCAGCGCAATACTACGGAGCCAAGAGACCCAGTACTTC. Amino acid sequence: CASAILRSQETQYF.